The entry below describes one T cell receptor (beta chain). What it binds is not known. This CDR3 region has 16 residues. Germline assignment: CDR1 SGHAT and CDR2 FQNNGV. The germline V and J ends were trimmed by 6 bases and 0 bases, with 15 bases remaining between them. The data stem from a study of T cell responses to AZD1222 COVID-19 vaccine. Overall study results and limits: With dominance at 160-218 and 743-854, vaccine-associated CD4 TCRs spanned spike. Donors were chiefly white British, with a greater number of females, and clonal diversity was perhaps underestimated. Following two doses of AZD1222, Spike-specific TCR breadth and depth rose. Reports indicate that nearly half of spike-specific TCRs are directed at unmutated variant regions.

Here immunoSEQ multiplex PCR was the method, and the copy in TCRdb shows in-frame clones only, minus some. The sample carries 130,000 to 150,000 clones, about 90% recorded once. This sequence originates from an adult in good health. The chain has TRBV11-2 and TRBJ2-1; D is undetermined. Sequenced here: peripheral blood, sampled on day 0 of AZD1222 vaccination. The CDR3, as DNA: TGTGCCAGCAGTTACCCCGTCCCGAGCTCCTACAATGAGCAGTTCTTC. This encodes CASSYPVPSSYNEQFF.